This TCR beta chain was captured by sequencing in a study of blood T cells in healthy people across ages. This clonotype was detected ten times or more. What it binds is not known. For the second PCR, which ran for about 6 to 11 cycles, a sample-barcoded 5' primer and a J-beta primer mix were used. Each cDNA molecule received a tag from a template-switch adaptor that had 12 random nucleotides. MiXCR, run by TCRdb on the 5' RACE reads, gives a single entry per CDR3 protein. The sample has roughly 1,300,000 distinct CDR3 sequences, 55% to 75% seen once; the top ten hold 5% to 7%. Peripheral blood, approximately 10 milliliters per donor, was collected. Findings of the study overall: A strong correlation was found between TCR beta diversity and the percentage of naive T cells. In older individuals, TCR beta diversity per million T cells was lower, falling roughly linearly with age.

Trimming cost V 5 bases and J 4 bases; bases outside gene matches: 3. This CDR3 region has 14 residues. This TCR derives from a man aged 18 to 35 in good health. The V and J genes are TRBV12-3 or TRBV12-4 and TRBJ1-1; the match to TRBD1 covers 11 bases. Sequencing input: blood. As DNA, the CDR3 is TGTGCCAGCAGTCCGGGACAGGGGGGCACTGAAGCTTTCTTT. As protein: CASSPGQGGTEAFF.